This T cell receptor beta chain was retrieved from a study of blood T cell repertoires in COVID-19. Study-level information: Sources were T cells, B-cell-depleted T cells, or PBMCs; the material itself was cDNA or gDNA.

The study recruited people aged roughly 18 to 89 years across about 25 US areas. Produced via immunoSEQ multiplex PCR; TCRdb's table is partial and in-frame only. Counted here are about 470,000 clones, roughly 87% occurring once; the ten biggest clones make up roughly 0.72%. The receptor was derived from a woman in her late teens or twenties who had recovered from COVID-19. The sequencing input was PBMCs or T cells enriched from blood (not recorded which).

The CDR3 bases are TGTGCCAGCAGTTACAGGGGGCGCCACGGCTACACCTTC. This sequence encodes CASSYRGRHGYTF. The chain joins TRBV6-5 to TRBJ1-2; TRBD1 matches at 7 bases. Germline lookup yields CDR1 MNHEY and CDR2 SVGAGI. The CDR3 spans 13 residues. With V trimmed by 2 bases and J by 8 bases, 5 bases remained unmatched.